These T cell receptor beta chains were read from a single sample in a study of cytomegalovirus exposure and HLA in healthy donors. Measured with immunoSEQ multiplex PCR; TCRdb has only the in-frame clones, and not every one. Of a few hundred thousand clones in the sample, around 91% were seen once. The sequenced sample was PBMCs. The receptors come from a woman in her late teens or twenties in good health and CMV-seronegative. Both conserved end residues are part of each CDR3. Fields, in order: V gene, CDR3 length, D gene, clone size, J gene, CDR3 DNA, CDR3 protein. D genes are given only for firm matches. The size entry is marked missing in some rows and otherwise reads once, few, many or a size class.

v_call: TRBV7-8; cdr3_length: 16; d_call: NA; clone_size: NA; j_call: TRBJ1-5; cdr3_nt: TGTGCCAGCAGCTTCAAAGCGGATCGGGGCAATCAGCCCCAGCATTTT; cdr3_aa: CASSFKADRGNQPQHF
v_call: TRBV4-3; cdr3_length: 17; d_call: TRBD1; clone_size: NA; j_call: TRBJ1-2; cdr3_nt: TGCGCCAGCAGCCAAGAAACCGACAGGGTGGATCACTATGGCTACACCTTC; cdr3_aa: CASSQETDRVDHYGYTF
v_call: TRBV11-2; cdr3_length: 16; d_call: NA; clone_size: NA; j_call: TRBJ1-6; cdr3_nt: TGTGCCAGCAGCGTAGATGGGAGCTCCTATAATTCACCCCTCCACTTT; cdr3_aa: CASSVDGSSYNSPLHF
v_call: TRBV7-2; cdr3_length: 14; d_call: NA; clone_size: NA; j_call: TRBJ1-6; cdr3_nt: TGTGCCAGCAGCTCCTACAGGGTCGGGTCACCCCTCCACTTT; cdr3_aa: CASSSYRVGSPLHF
v_call: TRBV7-6; cdr3_length: 15; d_call: TRBD1; clone_size: NA; j_call: TRBJ2-1; cdr3_nt: TGTGCCAGCAGCTTAAGGGACAGGATAAGGAATGAGCAGTTCTTC; cdr3_aa: CASSLRDRIRNEQFF
v_call: TRBV19; cdr3_length: 14; d_call: NA; clone_size: NA; j_call: TRBJ2-5; cdr3_nt: TGTGCCAGTAGTACCGCTAGCAGAGAAGAGACCCAGTACTTC; cdr3_aa: CASSTASREETQYF
v_call: TRBV6-4; cdr3_length: 14; d_call: NA; clone_size: NA; j_call: TRBJ1-1; cdr3_nt: TGTGCCAGCAGGAGAGGGAATCGGGACACTGAAGCTTTCTTT; cdr3_aa: CASRRGNRDTEAFF
v_call: TRBV6-5; cdr3_length: 14; d_call: TRBD1; clone_size: NA; j_call: TRBJ1-2; cdr3_nt: TGTGCCAGCAGTTCCGGGACAGGGGGAGGTGGCTACACCTTC; cdr3_aa: CASSSGTGGGGYTF
v_call: TRBV28; cdr3_length: 15; d_call: NA; clone_size: once; j_call: TRBJ2-2; cdr3_nt: TGTGCCAGCAGTGTCGCAGGGGACGTCACCGGGGAGCTGTTTTTT; cdr3_aa: CASSVAGDVTGELFF
v_call: TRBV19; cdr3_length: 16; d_call: TRBD2; clone_size: NA; j_call: TRBJ2-2; cdr3_nt: TGTGCCAGTAGTATTACTAGCGGGAGGGACACCGGGGAGCTGTTTTTT; cdr3_aa: CASSITSGRDTGELFF
v_call: TRBV25-1; cdr3_length: 12; d_call: NA; clone_size: few; j_call: TRBJ2-5; cdr3_nt: TGTGCCAGCAGTCTGACAGTAGAGACCCAGTACTTC; cdr3_aa: CASSLTVETQYF
v_call: TRBV11-2; cdr3_length: 14; d_call: NA; clone_size: once; j_call: TRBJ2-5; cdr3_nt: TGTGCCAGCAGCTTAGAATCCAATGGGAGGACCCAGTACTTC; cdr3_aa: CASSLESNGRTQYF
v_call: TRBV5-4; cdr3_length: 15; d_call: TRBD2; clone_size: NA; j_call: TRBJ2-3; cdr3_nt: TGTGCCAGCAGCGTCCGGACTAGCGGGGGAGAGACGCAGTATTTT; cdr3_aa: CASSVRTSGGETQYF
v_call: TRBV7-7; cdr3_length: 16; d_call: NA; clone_size: NA; j_call: TRBJ2-5; cdr3_nt: TGTGCTAGCAGCCGTGGGGAACACAGGGTGTCGGAGACCCAGTACTTC; cdr3_aa: CASSRGEHRVSETQYF
v_call: TRBV6-1; cdr3_length: 14; d_call: NA; clone_size: NA; j_call: TRBJ2-1; cdr3_nt: TGTGCCAGCAGTGAAGGGGACATCTACAATGAGCAGTTCTTC; cdr3_aa: CASSEGDIYNEQFF
v_call: TRBV6-5; cdr3_length: 11; d_call: NA; clone_size: NA; j_call: TRBJ1-1; cdr3_nt: TGTGCCAGCAGGTATAACACTGAAGCTTTCTTT; cdr3_aa: CASRYNTEAFF
v_call: TRBV6-5; cdr3_length: 15; d_call: NA; clone_size: NA; j_call: TRBJ1-2; cdr3_nt: TGTGCCAGCAGCAACCGCCTACAGGGCGACTATGGCTACACCTTC; cdr3_aa: CASSNRLQGDYGYTF
v_call: TRBV6-5; cdr3_length: 13; d_call: NA; clone_size: NA; j_call: TRBJ2-3; cdr3_nt: TGTGCCAGCAGAACCATGTCCGGGGAATACAAGTATTTT; cdr3_aa: CASRTMSGEYKYF
v_call: TRBV6-1; cdr3_length: 17; d_call: NA; clone_size: NA; j_call: TRBJ1-6; cdr3_nt: TGTGCCAGCAGTGAAGTAGTGGCTACAGTGTATAATTCACCCCTCCACTTT; cdr3_aa: CASSEVVATVYNSPLHF
v_call: TRBV30; cdr3_length: 14; d_call: TRBD2; clone_size: NA; j_call: TRBJ2-1; cdr3_nt: TGTGTCTGGAGTAGGGCGGGGGTCCACAATGAGCAGTTCTTC; cdr3_aa: CVWSRAGVHNEQFF
v_call: TRBV12-5; cdr3_length: 16; d_call: TRBD2; clone_size: NA; j_call: TRBJ2-1; cdr3_nt: TGTGCTAGTGGGCTAAGCGGGGGCCCATCCTACAATGAGCAGTTCTTC; cdr3_aa: CASGLSGGPSYNEQFF
v_call: TRBV6-6; cdr3_length: 14; d_call: NA; clone_size: NA; j_call: TRBJ1-2; cdr3_nt: TGTGCCAGCAGCCCAAATCAGGGTCCTGGTGGCTACACCTTC; cdr3_aa: CASSPNQGPGGYTF
v_call: TRBV6-5; cdr3_length: 12; d_call: NA; clone_size: NA; j_call: TRBJ2-3; cdr3_nt: TGTGCCAGCAGGCGACTAGACGGCTCGCAGTATTTT; cdr3_aa: CASRRLDGSQYF
v_call: TRBV9; cdr3_length: 14; d_call: TRBD1; clone_size: NA; j_call: TRBJ1-1; cdr3_nt: TGTGCCAGCGGCCGCGGGACAGCCCACACTGAAGCTTTCTTT; cdr3_aa: CASGRGTAHTEAFF
v_call: TRBV6-5; cdr3_length: 14; d_call: NA; clone_size: NA; j_call: TRBJ1-5; cdr3_nt: TGTGCCAGCAGTTACTCGCAGGGGAATCAGCCCCAGCATTTT; cdr3_aa: CASSYSQGNQPQHF
v_call: TRBV30; cdr3_length: 18; d_call: NA; clone_size: once; j_call: TRBJ2-6; cdr3_nt: TGTGCCTGGGGTGTGGCCAGGGGAATCGGCTCTGGGGCCAACGTCCTGACTTTC; cdr3_aa: CAWGVARGIGSGANVLTF
v_call: TRBV30; cdr3_length: 14; d_call: NA; clone_size: NA; j_call: TRBJ2-2; cdr3_nt: TGTGCCTGGAGTGTATCCCTCAAGGGGGGGGAGCTGTTTTTT; cdr3_aa: CAWSVSLKGGELFF
v_call: TRBV28; cdr3_length: 15; d_call: NA; clone_size: NA; j_call: TRBJ1-2; cdr3_nt: TGTGCCAGCAACGAAGGGGGTTTGATAGGCTATGGCTACACCTTC; cdr3_aa: CASNEGGLIGYGYTF
v_call: TRBV10-3; cdr3_length: 15; d_call: TRBD2; clone_size: NA; j_call: TRBJ2-5; cdr3_nt: TGTGCCACCCTATCCCCGGGAGGTTACCAAGAGACCCAGTACTTC; cdr3_aa: CATLSPGGYQETQYF
v_call: TRBV28; cdr3_length: 15; d_call: NA; clone_size: NA; j_call: TRBJ1-4; cdr3_nt: TGTGCCAGCACGGAAGCACCCTGGACAAATGAAAAACTGTTTTTT; cdr3_aa: CASTEAPWTNEKLFF
v_call: TRBV19; cdr3_length: 13; d_call: NA; clone_size: once; j_call: TRBJ1-2; cdr3_nt: TGTGCCAGTAGTACAACAGGGTCCTATGGCTACACCTTC; cdr3_aa: CASSTTGSYGYTF
v_call: TRBV11-1; cdr3_length: 14; d_call: NA; clone_size: few; j_call: TRBJ1-6; cdr3_nt: TGTGCCAGCAGCTTCTCGGACAGAAATTCACCCCTCCACTTT; cdr3_aa: CASSFSDRNSPLHF
v_call: TRBV11-3; cdr3_length: 13; d_call: TRBD1; clone_size: few; j_call: TRBJ2-2; cdr3_nt: TGTGCCAGCAGCGGGGACAGATCCGGGGAGCTGTTTTTT; cdr3_aa: CASSGDRSGELFF
v_call: TRBV30; cdr3_length: 12; d_call: TRBD1; clone_size: few; j_call: TRBJ2-7; cdr3_nt: TGTGCCTGGACCCCTGGGGGACAGGAGCAGTACTTC; cdr3_aa: CAWTPGGQEQYF
v_call: TRBV25-1; cdr3_length: 16; d_call: TRBD1; clone_size: NA; j_call: TRBJ1-1; cdr3_nt: TGTGCCAGCAGTGAAAGACAGGGGGCGAGGAACACTGAAGCTTTCTTT; cdr3_aa: CASSERQGARNTEAFF
v_call: TRBV5-6; cdr3_length: 15; d_call: TRBD1; clone_size: NA; j_call: TRBJ2-7; cdr3_nt: TGTGCCAGCAGCTTCGGAACAGGGGATGGGTACGAGCAGTACTTC; cdr3_aa: CASSFGTGDGYEQYF
v_call: TRBV25-1; cdr3_length: 17; d_call: NA; clone_size: NA; j_call: TRBJ1-1; cdr3_nt: TGTGCCAGCAGTATACAGGGCGTTTTTCGGGTGGACACTGAAGCTTTCTTT; cdr3_aa: CASSIQGVFRVDTEAFF
v_call: TRBV28; cdr3_length: 12; d_call: NA; clone_size: NA; j_call: TRBJ2-7; cdr3_nt: TGTGCCAGCAGTTCTCCCTCCTACGAGCAGTACTTC; cdr3_aa: CASSSPSYEQYF
v_call: TRBV18; cdr3_length: 15; d_call: TRBD2; clone_size: NA; j_call: TRBJ2-1; cdr3_nt: TGTGCCAGCTCATGGACGGGAGGGATAGGCAATGAGCAGTTCTTC; cdr3_aa: CASSWTGGIGNEQFF
v_call: TRBV2; cdr3_length: 15; d_call: NA; clone_size: few; j_call: TRBJ1-6; cdr3_nt: TGTGCCAGCAGACCCGGACAGCACTATAATTCACCCCTCCACTTT; cdr3_aa: CASRPGQHYNSPLHF
v_call: TRBV2; cdr3_length: 13; d_call: NA; clone_size: NA; j_call: TRBJ2-2; cdr3_nt: TGTGCCAGCAACAGGGACGACATCGGGGAGCTGTTTTTT; cdr3_aa: CASNRDDIGELFF
v_call: TRBV28; cdr3_length: 14; d_call: NA; clone_size: NA; j_call: TRBJ2-1; cdr3_nt: TGTGCCAGCACCGACCCTGGACAGCGCAATGAGCAGTTCTTC; cdr3_aa: CASTDPGQRNEQFF
v_call: TRBV7-6; cdr3_length: 20; d_call: TRBD1; clone_size: NA; j_call: TRBJ2-3; cdr3_nt: TGTGCCAGCAGCAAACACTCCGGGACAGGGTGGATTGGGAGCACAGATACGCAGTATTTT; cdr3_aa: CASSKHSGTGWIGSTDTQYF
v_call: TRBV6-4; cdr3_length: 13; d_call: NA; clone_size: NA; j_call: TRBJ2-6; cdr3_nt: TGTGCCAGCAAGCCCTCTGGGGCCAACGTCCTGACTTTC; cdr3_aa: CASKPSGANVLTF
v_call: TRBV4-3; cdr3_length: 16; d_call: TRBD2; clone_size: NA; j_call: TRBJ2-1; cdr3_nt: TGCGCCAGCAGCCAAGATGGCGGGGGGTCCTACAATGAGCAGTTCTTC; cdr3_aa: CASSQDGGGSYNEQFF
v_call: TRBV11-3; cdr3_length: 15; d_call: TRBD1; clone_size: NA; j_call: TRBJ2-5; cdr3_nt: TGTGCCAGCAGCTTGGGACAGGGGGCTTGGGAGACCCAGTACTTC; cdr3_aa: CASSLGQGAWETQYF
v_call: TRBV7-3; cdr3_length: 16; d_call: NA; clone_size: NA; j_call: TRBJ2-1; cdr3_nt: TGTGCCAGCAGCTTAAACGTGGGGGGACCATACAATGAGCAGTTCTTC; cdr3_aa: CASSLNVGGPYNEQFF
v_call: TRBV6-5; cdr3_length: 14; d_call: TRBD1; clone_size: NA; j_call: TRBJ1-4; cdr3_nt: TGTGCCAGCAGACCGGGACAGGGAAATGAAAAACTGTTTTTT; cdr3_aa: CASRPGQGNEKLFF
v_call: TRBV9; cdr3_length: 13; d_call: NA; clone_size: NA; j_call: TRBJ1-1; cdr3_nt: TGTGCCAGCAGCGTGCAGGGGAACACTGAAGCTTTCTTT; cdr3_aa: CASSVQGNTEAFF
v_call: TRBV5-1; cdr3_length: 14; d_call: NA; clone_size: NA; j_call: TRBJ1-5; cdr3_nt: TGCGCCAGCAGCTTGGAGGGGCGCAATCAGCCCCAGCATTTT; cdr3_aa: CASSLEGRNQPQHF
v_call: TRBV4-1; cdr3_length: 15; d_call: NA; clone_size: NA; j_call: TRBJ1-4; cdr3_nt: TGCGCCAGCAGCCTGGTAGGAGGGACTAATGAAAAACTGTTTTTT; cdr3_aa: CASSLVGGTNEKLFF